This T cell receptor (beta chain) stems from a study of T cells after yellow fever vaccination. Trimming pared 0 bases from V and 3 bases from J, leaving 15 bases between. The CDR3 has 16 amino acids. Germline-derived CDR1 and CDR2 are LGHNA and YNFKEQ. Conversion of TCR transcripts into cDNA relied on 5'RACE template switching, which added a universal primer site and UMIs. One entry per CDR3 protein, called by TCRdb with MiXCR from the 5' RACE reads. The top ten hold about 40% of the sample, which has over 45,000 distinct CDR3 sequences, approximately 7.7% seen once. Sequencing used CD8+ T cells sorted from PBMCs, obtained on the day of the first yellow fever vaccination. The sequence was collected from a man younger than 30 who received the YFV17D yellow fever vaccine. V gene TRBV4-2 combines with J gene TRBJ2-7, with D tentatively TRBD2 (6 bases). Written as DNA, the CDR3 is TGTGCCAGCAGCCAAGACCCGCTGGGCGGGGTCTACGAGCAGTACTTC. Amino acids: CASSQDPLGGVYEQYF.